This TCR beta chain was profiled in a study of T cell responses to AZD1222 COVID-19 vaccine (dated by TCRdb to the early 2020s). Regarding the study in general: TCR sequencing was performed for 230 to 250 trial participants, of whom some 200 were given two doses of AZD1222 and 26 were given two doses of MenACWY control vaccine. Trial participants were enrolled by age into subgroups of 18-55, 56-69 and 70-plus years, and around 140, 26 and 57 TCR-sequenced participants, respectively, were included in these subgroups. Summary of the overall study and its limitations: No day 14 peak-response samples were available, so repertoires were characterized only after the peak T cell response. Spike-specific TCR breadth and depth rose significantly after two AZD1222 doses compared with day 0 and with MenACWY recipients. Conclusions about previously exposed vaccinees were limited because only six AZD1222 recipients were SARS-CoV-2 seropositive at baseline. Participants were mostly white British, with more females than males. The authors suggested clonal diversity may have been underestimated. Nearly half of unique spike-specific TCRs reportedly recognized epitopes outside regions mutated in the B.1.351 and B.1.1.7 variants. The 56-69-year group was small, and its depth increase did not reach significance, likely because of low power. Vaccine-associated CD4 TCRs spanned the whole spike protein, with dominant responses in regions 160-218 and 743-854.

Concerning this clone itself: The antigen this receptor binds is unknown. No base qualities exist here, and no much larger clone lies one base off it.

The CDR3 regions of human TCRbeta chains were analyzed by immunosequencing. In the authors' own workflow: TCRs in the repertoires were compared against a reference library of SARS-CoV-2-specific TCRs that had been generated with the MIRA antigen-specificity platform. Breadth was defined as the fraction of unique TCRs that were SARS-CoV-2-associated, and depth was defined as the fraction of total T cells that were SARS-CoV-2-associated. Using the MIRA data, every spike-specific TCR was mapped to the spike region that the TCR reacted to and assigned to either a CD4 or a CD8 class. Log10-transformed breadth and depth values were compared by one-way ANOVA with Sidak's multiple comparisons tests. TCRdb obtained this table from immuneACCESS and retained in-frame rearrangements with V and J assigned. These tables miss some clones; where compared with another copy, unresolved V genes account for less than half of the shortfall, and the remainder is unexplained. V and J calls and clone size are copied from that table; D and trimming were computed from the DNA. This sample has 86,000 or so clones in its table, and about 86% of those were observed once. 5.6% of the sample is in the top ten clones.

Counted from cysteine to phenylalanine, this CDR3 has 13 amino acids. Of the read, only the CDR3 DNA is kept; its 39 bases are in frame from base 1. From a lookup of the germline V gene, CDR1 and CDR2 are SGHTA and FQGTGA. V is cut by 2 bases and J by 3 bases, and the space between the germline ends is 7 bases. Sample time point, as interpreted from the label and publication: about 28 days (+/-7) after the second vaccine dose. AZD1222 recipients whose second dose came at about 4 weeks and those whose second dose came at about 12 weeks were combined into one group, since spike-specific TCR depth and breadth did not differ between the two schedules. The vaccinee samples were drawn from two UK trials, COV001 and COV002, one of which was a single-blind randomized controlled phase 2/3 trial testing AZD1222 (ChAdOx1 nCoV-19) in healthy adults. For TCRbeta chain sequencing, PBMC samples were collected from trial participants at day 0 and at day 28 after the second dose.

Sequenced material: peripheral blood, taken 28 days after the second AZD1222 dose. Here the chain combines TRBV7-3 and TRBJ2-5; the D gene remains uncertain. This sequence originates from an adult who received the AZD1222 COVID-19 vaccine. CDR3 region: CASSLSLEETQYF. The nucleotide sequence is given as TGTGCCAGCAGCTTATCTCTTGAAGAGACCCAGTACTTC.